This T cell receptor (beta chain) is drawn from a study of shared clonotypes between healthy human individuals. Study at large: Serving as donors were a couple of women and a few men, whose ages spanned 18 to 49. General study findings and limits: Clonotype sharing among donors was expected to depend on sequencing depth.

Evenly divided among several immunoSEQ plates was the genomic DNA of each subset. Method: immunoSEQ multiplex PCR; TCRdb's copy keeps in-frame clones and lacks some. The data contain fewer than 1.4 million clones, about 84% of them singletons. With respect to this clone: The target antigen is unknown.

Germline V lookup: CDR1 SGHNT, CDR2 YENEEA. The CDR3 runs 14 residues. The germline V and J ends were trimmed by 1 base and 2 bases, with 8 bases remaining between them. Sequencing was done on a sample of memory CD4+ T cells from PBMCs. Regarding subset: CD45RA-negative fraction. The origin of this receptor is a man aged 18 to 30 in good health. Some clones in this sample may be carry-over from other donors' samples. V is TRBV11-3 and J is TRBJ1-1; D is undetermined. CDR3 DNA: TGTGCCAGCAGCTTAGGCGGCAGCAACACTGAAGCTTTCTTT. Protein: CASSLGGSNTEAFF.